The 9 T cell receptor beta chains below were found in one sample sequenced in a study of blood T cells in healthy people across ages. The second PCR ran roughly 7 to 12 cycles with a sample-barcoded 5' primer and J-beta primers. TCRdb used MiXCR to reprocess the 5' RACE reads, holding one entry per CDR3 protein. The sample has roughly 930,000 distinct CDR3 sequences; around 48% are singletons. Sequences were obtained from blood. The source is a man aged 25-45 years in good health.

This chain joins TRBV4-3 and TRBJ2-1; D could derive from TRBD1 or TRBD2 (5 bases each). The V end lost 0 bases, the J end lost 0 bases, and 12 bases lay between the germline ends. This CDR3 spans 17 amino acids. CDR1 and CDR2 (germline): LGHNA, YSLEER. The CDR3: CASSQEGSGASYNEQFF. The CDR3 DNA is TGCGCCAGCAGCCAAGAGGGATCCGGGGCCTCCTACAATGAGCAGTTCTTC.

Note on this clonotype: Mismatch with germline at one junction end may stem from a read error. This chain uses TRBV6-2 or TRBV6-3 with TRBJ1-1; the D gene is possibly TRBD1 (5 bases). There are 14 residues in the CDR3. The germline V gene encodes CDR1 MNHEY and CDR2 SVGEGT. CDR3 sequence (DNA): TGTGCCGGCAGTTACCAGGGCCGGAACGCTGAAGCTTTCTTT. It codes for CAGSYQGRNAEAFF.

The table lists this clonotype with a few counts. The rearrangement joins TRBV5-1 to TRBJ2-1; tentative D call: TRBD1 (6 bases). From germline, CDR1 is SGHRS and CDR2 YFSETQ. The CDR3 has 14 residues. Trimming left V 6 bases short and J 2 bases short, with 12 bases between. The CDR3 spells CASNQGSPYNEQFF. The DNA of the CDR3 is TGCGCCAGCAACCAGGGGTCTCCCTACAATGAGCAGTTCTTC.

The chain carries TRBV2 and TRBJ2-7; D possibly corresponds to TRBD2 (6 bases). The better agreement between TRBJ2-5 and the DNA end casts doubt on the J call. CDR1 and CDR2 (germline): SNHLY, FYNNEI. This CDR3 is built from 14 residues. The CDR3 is CASSEGVGRETQYF. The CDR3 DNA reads TGTGCCAGCAGTGAAGGAGTGGGGAGGGAGACCCAGTACTTC.

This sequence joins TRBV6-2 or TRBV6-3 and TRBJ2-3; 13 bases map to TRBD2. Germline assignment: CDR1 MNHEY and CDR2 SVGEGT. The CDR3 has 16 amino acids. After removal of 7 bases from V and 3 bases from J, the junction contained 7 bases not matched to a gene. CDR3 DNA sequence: TGTGCCAGCACTGACTGGACTAGCGGGGGTACAGATACGCAGTATTTT. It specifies CASTDWTSGGTDTQYF.

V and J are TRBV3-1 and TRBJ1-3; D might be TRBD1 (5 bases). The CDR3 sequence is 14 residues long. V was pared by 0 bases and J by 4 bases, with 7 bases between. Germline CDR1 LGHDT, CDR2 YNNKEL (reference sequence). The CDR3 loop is CASSQDGQGNTIYF. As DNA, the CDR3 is TGTGCCAGCAGCCAAGATGGACAAGGAAACACCATATATTTT.

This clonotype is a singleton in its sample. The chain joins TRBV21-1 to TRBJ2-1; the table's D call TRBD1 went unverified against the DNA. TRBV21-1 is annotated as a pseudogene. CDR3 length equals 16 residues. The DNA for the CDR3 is TGTGCCAGCAGCTTCTTACCGGGACACCCCCACAATGAGCAGTTCTTC. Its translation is CASSFLPGHPHNEQFF.

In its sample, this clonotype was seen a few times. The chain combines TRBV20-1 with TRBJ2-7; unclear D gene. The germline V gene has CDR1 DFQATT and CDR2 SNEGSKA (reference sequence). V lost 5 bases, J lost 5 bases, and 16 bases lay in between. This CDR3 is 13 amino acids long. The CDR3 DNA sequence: TGCAGTGCTCTGGGGATGGTGCGCGACGAGCAGTACTTC. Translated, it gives CSALGMVRDEQYF.

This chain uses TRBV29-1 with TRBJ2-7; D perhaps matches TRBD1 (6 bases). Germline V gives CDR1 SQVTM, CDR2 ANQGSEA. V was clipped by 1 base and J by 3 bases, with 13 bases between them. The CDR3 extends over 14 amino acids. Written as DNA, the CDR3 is TGCAGCGTTGAAGGGACAGAAACGTACTACGAGCAGTACTTC. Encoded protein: CSVEGTETYYEQYF.